This T cell receptor beta chain was sequenced during a study of blood T cell repertoires in COVID-19. The overall study: The study drew acute and convalescent COVID-19 samples from the United States, Italy and Spain.

Cohort 3 recovered donors had two negative PCRs, clearance, or symptom resolution. The protocol was immunoSEQ multiplex PCR, while the TCRdb copy is restricted to in-frame clones and leaves out a portion. The sample carries 230,000 or so clones, about 87% recorded once. Sequenced: PBMCs or T cells enriched from blood (not recorded which). The clonotype originates from a young woman who had recovered from COVID-19.

CDR3 sequence (DNA): TGTGCCAGCAGCTTAAGCGGGGGGGATGAGCAGTTCTTC. Translated: CASSLSGGDEQFF. The V and J genes are TRBV7-2 and TRBJ2-1, with TRBD2 identical over 10 bases. The CDR3 runs 13 residues. Trimming cost V 2 bases and J 8 bases; bases outside gene matches: 0. Germline V CDR1 and CDR2: SGHTA, FQGNSA.